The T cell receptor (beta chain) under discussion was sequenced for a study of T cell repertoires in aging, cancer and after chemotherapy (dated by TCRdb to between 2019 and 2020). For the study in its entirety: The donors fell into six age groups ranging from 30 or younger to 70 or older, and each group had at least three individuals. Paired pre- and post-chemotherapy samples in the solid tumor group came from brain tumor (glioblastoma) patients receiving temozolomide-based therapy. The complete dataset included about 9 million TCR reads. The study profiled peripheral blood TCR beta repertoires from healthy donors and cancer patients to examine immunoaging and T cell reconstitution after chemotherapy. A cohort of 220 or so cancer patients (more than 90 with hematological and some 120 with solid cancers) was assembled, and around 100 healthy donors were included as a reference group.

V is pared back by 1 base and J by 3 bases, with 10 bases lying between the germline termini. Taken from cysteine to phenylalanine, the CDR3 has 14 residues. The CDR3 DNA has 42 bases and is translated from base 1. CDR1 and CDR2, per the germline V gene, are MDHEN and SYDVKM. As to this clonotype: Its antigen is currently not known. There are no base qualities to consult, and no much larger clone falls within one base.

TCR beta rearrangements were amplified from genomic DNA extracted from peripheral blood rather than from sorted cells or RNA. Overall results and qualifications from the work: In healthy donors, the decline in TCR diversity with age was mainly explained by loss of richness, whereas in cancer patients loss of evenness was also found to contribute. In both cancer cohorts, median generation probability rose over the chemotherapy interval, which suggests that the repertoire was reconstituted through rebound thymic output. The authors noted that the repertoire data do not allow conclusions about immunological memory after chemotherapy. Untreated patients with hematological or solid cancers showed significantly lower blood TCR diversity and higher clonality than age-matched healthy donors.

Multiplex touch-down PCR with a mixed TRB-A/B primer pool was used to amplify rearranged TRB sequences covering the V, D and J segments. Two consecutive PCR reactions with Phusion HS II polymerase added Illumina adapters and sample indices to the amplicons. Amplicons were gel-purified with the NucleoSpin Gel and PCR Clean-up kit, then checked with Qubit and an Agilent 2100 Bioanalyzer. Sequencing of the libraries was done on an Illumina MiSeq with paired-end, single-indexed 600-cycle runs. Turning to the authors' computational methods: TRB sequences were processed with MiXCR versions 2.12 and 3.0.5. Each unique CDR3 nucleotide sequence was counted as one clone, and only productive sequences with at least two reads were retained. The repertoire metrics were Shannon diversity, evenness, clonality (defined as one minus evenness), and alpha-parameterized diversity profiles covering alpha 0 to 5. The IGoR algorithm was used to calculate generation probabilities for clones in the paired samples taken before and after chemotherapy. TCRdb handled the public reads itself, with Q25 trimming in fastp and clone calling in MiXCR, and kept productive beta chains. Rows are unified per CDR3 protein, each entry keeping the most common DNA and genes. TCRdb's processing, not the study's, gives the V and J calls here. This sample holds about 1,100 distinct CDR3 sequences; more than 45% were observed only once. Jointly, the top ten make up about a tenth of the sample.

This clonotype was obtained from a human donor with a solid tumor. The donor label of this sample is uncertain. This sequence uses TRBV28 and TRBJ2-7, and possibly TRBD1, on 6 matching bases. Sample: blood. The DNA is TGTGCCAGCAGTTTATCTGGGGGCGGCTACGAGCAGTACTTC. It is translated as CASSLSGGGYEQYF.